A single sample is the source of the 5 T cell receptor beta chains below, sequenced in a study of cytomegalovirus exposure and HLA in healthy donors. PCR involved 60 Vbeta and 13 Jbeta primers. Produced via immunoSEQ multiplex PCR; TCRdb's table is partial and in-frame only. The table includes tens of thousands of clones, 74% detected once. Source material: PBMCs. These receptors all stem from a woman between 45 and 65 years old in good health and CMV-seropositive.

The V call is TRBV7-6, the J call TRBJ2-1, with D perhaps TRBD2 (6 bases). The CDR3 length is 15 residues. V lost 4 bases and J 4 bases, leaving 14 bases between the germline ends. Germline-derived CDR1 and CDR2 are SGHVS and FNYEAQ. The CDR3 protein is CASSYGTGNYNEQFF. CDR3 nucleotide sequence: TGTGCCAGCAGCTACGGGACTGGTAATTACAATGAGCAGTTCTTC.

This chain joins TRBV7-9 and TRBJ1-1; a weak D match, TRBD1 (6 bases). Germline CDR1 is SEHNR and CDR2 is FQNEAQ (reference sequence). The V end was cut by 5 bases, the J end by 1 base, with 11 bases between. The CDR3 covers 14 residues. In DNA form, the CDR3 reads TGTGCCAGCAGCACCTCGACAGGGAACACTGAAGCTTTCTTT. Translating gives CASSTSTGNTEAFF.

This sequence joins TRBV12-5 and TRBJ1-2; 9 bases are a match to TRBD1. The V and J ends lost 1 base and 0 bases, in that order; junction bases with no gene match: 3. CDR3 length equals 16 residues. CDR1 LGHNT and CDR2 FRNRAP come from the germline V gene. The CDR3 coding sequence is TGTGCTAGTGGTTTGGCTACAGGGGGCTCTAACTATGGCTACACCTTC. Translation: CASGLATGGSNYGYTF.

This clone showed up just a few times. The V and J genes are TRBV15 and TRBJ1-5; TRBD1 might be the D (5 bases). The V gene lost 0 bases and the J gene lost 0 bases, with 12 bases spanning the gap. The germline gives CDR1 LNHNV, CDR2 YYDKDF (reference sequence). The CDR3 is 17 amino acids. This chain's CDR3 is CATSRDRVVYSNQPQHF. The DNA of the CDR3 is TGTGCCACCAGCAGAGACAGGGTGGTGTATAGCAATCAGCCCCAGCATTTT.

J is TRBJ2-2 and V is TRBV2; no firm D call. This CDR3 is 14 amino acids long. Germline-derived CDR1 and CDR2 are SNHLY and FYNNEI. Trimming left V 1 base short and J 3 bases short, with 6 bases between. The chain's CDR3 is CASSEGQYTGELFF. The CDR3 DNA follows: TGTGCCAGCAGTGAAGGGCAGTACACCGGGGAGCTGTTTTTT.